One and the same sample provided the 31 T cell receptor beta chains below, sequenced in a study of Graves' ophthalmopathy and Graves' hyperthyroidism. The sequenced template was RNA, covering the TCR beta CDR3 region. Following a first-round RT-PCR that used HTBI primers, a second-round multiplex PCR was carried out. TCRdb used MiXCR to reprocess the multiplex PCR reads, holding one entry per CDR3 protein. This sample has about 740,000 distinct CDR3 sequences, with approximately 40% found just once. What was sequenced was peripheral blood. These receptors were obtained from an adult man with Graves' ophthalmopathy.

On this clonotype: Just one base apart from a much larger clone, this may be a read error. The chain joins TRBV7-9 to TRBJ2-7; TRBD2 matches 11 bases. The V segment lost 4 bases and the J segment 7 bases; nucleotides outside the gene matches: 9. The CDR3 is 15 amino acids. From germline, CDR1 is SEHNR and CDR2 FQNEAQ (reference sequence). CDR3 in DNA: TGTGCCAGCAGCTATAGCGGGGGGGCCGACGTGGAGCAGTACTTC. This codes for CASSYSGGADVEQYF.

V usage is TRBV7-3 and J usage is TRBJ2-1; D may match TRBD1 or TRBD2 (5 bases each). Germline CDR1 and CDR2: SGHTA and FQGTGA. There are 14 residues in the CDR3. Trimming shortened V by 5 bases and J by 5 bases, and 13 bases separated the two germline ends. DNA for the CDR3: TGTGCCAGCAGCCACCACGGGGCCCACAATGAGCAGTTCTTC. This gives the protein CASSHHGAHNEQFF.

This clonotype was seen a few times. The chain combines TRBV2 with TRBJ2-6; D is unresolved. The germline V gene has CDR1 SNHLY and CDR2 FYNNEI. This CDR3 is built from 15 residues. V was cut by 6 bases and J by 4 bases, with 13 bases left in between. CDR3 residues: CASSLRRYGANVLTF. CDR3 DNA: TGTGCCAGCAGCCTCCGTCGGTACGGGGCCAACGTCCTGACTTTC.

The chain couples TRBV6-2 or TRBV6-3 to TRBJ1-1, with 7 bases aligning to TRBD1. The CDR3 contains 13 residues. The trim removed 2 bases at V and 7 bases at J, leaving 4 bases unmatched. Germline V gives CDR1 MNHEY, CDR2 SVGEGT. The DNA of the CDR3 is TGTGCCAGCAGTTACCGACAGGGTAGTGAAGCTTTCTTT. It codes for CASSYRQGSEAFF.

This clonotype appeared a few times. The CDR3 protein is CASSRDRGPLSPYYEQYF. DNA of the CDR3: TGTGCCAGCAGCCGGGACAGGGGACCACTTAGTCCATACTACGAGCAGTACTTC. The chain combines TRBV5-6 with TRBJ2-7, with 10 bases aligning to TRBD1. The CDR3 covers 18 residues. Germline CDR1 reads SGHDT; CDR2 reads YYEEEE. Unmatched junction bases numbered 16, after V lost 4 bases and J lost 3 bases.

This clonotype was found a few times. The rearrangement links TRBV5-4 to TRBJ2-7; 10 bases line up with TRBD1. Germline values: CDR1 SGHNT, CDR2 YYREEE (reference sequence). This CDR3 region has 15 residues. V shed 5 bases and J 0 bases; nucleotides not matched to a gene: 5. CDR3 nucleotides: TGTGCCAGCAGTCGGGACAGGGGTAGCTCCTACGAGCAGTACTTC. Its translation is CASSRDRGSSYEQYF. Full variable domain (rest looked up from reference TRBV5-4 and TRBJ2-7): ETGVTQSPTHLIKTRGQQVTLRCSSQSGHNTVSWYQQALGQGPQFIFQYYREEENGRGNFPPRFSGLQFPNYSSELNVNALELDDSALYLCASSRDRGSSYEQYFGPGTRLTVT.

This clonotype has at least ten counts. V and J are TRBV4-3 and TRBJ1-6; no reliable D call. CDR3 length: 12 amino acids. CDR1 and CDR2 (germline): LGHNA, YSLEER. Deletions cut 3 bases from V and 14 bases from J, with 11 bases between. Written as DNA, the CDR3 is TGCGCCAGCAGCCATTCCCAAGGATCCCTCCACTTT. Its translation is CASSHSQGSLHF.

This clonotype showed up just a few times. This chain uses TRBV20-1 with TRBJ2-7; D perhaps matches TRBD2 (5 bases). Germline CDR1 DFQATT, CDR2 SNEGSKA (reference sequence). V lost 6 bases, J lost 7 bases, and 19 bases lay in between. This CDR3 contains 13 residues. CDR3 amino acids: CSAQRPGSREQYF. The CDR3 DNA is TGCAGTGCCCAACGACCGGGGTCCCGGGAGCAGTACTTC.

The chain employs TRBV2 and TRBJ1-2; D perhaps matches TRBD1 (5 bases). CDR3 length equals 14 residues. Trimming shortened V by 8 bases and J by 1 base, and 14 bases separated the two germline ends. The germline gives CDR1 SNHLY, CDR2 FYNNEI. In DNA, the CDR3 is TGTGCCAGCTCACCACCGACAGATAACTATGGCTACACCTTC. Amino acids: CASSPPTDNYGYTF.

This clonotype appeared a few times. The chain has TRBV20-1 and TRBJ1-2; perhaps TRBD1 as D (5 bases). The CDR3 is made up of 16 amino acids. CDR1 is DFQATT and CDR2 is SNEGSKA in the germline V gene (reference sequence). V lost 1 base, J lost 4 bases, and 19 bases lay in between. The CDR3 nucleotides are TGCAGTGCTAGAGTTCTTCTGCTCGAAAGGGGCTATGGCTACACCTTC. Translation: CSARVLLLERGYGYTF.

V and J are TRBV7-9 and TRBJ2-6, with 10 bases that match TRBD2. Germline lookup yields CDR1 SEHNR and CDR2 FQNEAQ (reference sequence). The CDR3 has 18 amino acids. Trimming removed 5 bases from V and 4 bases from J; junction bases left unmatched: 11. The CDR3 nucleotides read TGTGCCAGCAGCCCCAGTAGCGGGAGGTTGACAGGGGCCAACGTCCTGACTTTC. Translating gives CASSPSSGRLTGANVLTF.

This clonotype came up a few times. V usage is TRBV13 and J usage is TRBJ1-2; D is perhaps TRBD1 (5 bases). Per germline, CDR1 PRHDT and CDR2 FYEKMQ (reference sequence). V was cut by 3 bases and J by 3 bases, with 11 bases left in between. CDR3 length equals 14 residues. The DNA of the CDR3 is TGTGCCAGCAGCTTGGGACTACAGGACTATGGCTACACCTTC. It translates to CASSLGLQDYGYTF. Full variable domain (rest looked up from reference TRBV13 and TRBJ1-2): AAGVIQSPRHLIKEKRETATLKCYPIPRHDTVYWYQQGPGQDPQFLISFYEKMQSDKGSIPDRFSAQQFSDYHSELNMSSLELGDSALYFCASSLGLQDYGYTFGSGTRLTVV.

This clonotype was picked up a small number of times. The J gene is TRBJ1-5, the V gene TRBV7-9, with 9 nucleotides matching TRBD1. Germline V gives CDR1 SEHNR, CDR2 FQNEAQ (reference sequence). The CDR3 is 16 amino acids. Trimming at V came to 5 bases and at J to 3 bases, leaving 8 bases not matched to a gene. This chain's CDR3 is CASSQGQGSNNQPQHF. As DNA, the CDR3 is TGTGCCAGCAGCCAGGGACAGGGAAGCAACAATCAGCCCCAGCATTTT.

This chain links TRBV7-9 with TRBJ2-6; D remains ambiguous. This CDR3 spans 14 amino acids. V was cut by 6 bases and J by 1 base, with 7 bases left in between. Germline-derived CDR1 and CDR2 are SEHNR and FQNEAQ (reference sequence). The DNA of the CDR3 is TGTGCCAGCAGTTTATATTCTGGGGCCAACGTCCTGACTTTC. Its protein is CASSLYSGANVLTF.

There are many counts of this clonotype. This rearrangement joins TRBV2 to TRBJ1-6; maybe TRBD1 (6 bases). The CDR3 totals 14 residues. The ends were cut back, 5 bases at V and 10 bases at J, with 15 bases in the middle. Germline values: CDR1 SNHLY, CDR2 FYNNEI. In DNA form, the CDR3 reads TGTGCCAGCAGTCTCGGGACATCCCCATCACCCCTCCACTTT. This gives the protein CASSLGTSPSPLHF.

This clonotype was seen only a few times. The CDR3 DNA sequence: TGTGCCAGCAGCCAAGCGGGGATTACCGGGACAAGGGGACTGAACACTGAAGCTTTCTTT. It yields the protein CASSQAGITGTRGLNTEAFF. This rearrangement joins TRBV14 to TRBJ1-1; TRBD1 might be the D (6 bases). Germline V gives CDR1 SGHDN, CDR2 FVKESK. Trimming left V 1 base short and J 0 bases short, with 24 bases between. The CDR3 loop spans 20 amino acids.

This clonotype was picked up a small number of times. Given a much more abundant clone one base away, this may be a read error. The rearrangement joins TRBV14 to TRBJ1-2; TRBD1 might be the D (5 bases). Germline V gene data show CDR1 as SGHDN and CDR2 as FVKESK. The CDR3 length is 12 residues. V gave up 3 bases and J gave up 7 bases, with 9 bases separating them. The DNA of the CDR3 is TGTGCCAGCAGCCAGGGGGGTACTGGCTACACCTTC. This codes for CASSQGGTGYTF. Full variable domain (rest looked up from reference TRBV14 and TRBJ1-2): EAGVTQFPSHSVIEKGQTVTLRCDPISGHDNLYWYRRVMGKEIKFLLHFVKESKQDESGMPNNRFLAERTGGTYSTLKVQPAELEDSGVYFCASSQGGTGYTFGSGTRLTVV.

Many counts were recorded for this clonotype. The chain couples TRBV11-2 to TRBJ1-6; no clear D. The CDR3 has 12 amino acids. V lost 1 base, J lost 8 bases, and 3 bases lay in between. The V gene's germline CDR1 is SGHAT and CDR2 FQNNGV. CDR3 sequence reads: CASSLVYSPLHF. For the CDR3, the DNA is TGTGCCAGCAGCTTAGTATATTCACCCCTCCACTTT.

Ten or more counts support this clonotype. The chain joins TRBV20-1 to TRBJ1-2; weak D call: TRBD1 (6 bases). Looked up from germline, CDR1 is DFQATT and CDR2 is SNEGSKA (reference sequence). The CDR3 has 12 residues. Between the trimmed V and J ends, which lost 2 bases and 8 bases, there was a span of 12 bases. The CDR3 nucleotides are TGCAGTGCTAGAAGGGGGGAGGGAGGCTACACCTTC. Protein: CSARRGEGGYTF.

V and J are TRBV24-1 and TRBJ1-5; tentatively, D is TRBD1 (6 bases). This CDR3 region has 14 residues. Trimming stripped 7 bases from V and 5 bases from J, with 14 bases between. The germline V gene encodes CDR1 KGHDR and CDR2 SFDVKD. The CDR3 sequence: CATSTNRAHQPQHF. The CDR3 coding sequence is TGTGCCACCAGCACCAACAGGGCCCATCAGCCCCAGCATTTT.

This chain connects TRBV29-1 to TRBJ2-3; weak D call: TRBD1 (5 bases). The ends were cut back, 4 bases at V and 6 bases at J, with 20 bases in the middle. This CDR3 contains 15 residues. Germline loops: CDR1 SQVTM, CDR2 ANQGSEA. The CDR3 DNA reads TGCAGCGTTGGTTTGGGTGGGCAGGGTGTCGATACGCAGTATTTT. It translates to CSVGLGGQGVDTQYF.

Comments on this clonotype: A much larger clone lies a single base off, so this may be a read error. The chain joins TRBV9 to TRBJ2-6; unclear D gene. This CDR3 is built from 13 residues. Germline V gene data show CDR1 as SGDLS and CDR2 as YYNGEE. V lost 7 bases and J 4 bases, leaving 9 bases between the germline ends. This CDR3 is CASGPRGANVLTF. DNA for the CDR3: TGTGCCAGCGGCCCAAGGGGGGCCAACGTCCTGACTTTC.

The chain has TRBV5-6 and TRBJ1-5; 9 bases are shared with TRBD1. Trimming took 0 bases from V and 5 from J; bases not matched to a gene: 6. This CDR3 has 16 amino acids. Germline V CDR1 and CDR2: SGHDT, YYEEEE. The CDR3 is CASSLEGDREYQPQHF. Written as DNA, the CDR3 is TGTGCCAGCAGCTTGGAAGGGGACAGGGAATATCAGCCCCAGCATTTT.

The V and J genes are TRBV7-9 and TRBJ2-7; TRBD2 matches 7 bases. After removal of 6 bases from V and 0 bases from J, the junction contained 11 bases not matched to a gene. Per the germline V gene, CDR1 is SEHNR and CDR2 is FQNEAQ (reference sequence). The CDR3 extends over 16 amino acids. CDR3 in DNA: TGTGCCAGCAGTTACTCGATGTCTAGCGGCTCCTACGAGCAGTACTTC. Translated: CASSYSMSSGSYEQYF.

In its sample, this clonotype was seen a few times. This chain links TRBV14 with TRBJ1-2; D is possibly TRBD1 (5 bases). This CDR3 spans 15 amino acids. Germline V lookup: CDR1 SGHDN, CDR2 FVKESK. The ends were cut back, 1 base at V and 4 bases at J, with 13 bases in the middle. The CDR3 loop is CASSQAGGAGYGYTF. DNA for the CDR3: TGTGCCAGCAGCCAAGCTGGAGGGGCCGGCTATGGCTACACCTTC.

The CDR3: CASSYPGLKPLHF. The CDR3, as DNA: TGTGCCAGCAGTTACCCGGGACTCAAACCCCTCCACTTT. The chain links TRBV2 to TRBJ1-6; TRBD1 is a possible D gene (5 bases). The CDR3 loop spans 13 amino acids. Per germline, CDR1 SNHLY and CDR2 FYNNEI. V was clipped by 5 bases and J by 12 bases, with 14 bases between them.

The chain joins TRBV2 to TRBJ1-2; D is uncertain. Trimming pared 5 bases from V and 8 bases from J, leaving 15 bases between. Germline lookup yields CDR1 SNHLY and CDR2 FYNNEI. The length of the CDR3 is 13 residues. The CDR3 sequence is CASSYWGAEGYTF. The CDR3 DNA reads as TGTGCCAGCAGTTACTGGGGTGCCGAGGGCTACACCTTC.

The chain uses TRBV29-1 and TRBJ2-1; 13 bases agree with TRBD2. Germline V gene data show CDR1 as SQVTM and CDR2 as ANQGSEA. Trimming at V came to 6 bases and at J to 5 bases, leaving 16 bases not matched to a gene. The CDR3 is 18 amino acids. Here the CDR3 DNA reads TGCAGCGTCAGACGGAAACCTCCCGGACTAGCGGGAGACAATGAGCAGTTCTTC. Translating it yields CSVRRKPPGLAGDNEQFF.

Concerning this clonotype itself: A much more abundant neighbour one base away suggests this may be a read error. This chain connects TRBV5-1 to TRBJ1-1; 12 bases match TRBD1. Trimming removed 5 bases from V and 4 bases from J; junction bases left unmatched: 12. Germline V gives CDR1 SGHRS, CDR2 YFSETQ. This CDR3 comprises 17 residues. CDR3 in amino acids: CASRKVGDRGHRTEAFF. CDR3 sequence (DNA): TGCGCCAGCAGAAAAGTAGGGGACAGGGGGCATCGCACTGAAGCTTTCTTT.

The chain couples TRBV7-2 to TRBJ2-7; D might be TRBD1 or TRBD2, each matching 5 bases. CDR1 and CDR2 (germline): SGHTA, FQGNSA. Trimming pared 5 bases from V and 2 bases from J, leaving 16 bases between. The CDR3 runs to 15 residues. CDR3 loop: CASSPDVGVTYEQYF. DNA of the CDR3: TGTGCCAGCAGCCCAGATGTGGGGGTAACCTACGAGCAGTACTTC.

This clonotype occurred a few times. CDR3 amino acids: CASSVAPGLAGGEQYF. The CDR3 DNA reads as TGTGCCAGCAGCGTAGCCCCGGGACTAGCGGGAGGCGAGCAGTACTTC. This rearrangement joins TRBV9 to TRBJ2-7, with TRBD2 matching 15 bases. This CDR3 region has 16 residues. The germline V gene encodes CDR1 SGDLS and CDR2 YYNGEE. V gave up 0 bases and J gave up 6 bases; unmatched junction bases: 4. The complete variable domain, with remaining parts taken from reference TRBV9 and TRBJ2-7, reads DSGVTQTPKHLITATGQRVTLRCSPRSGDLSVYWYQQSLDQGLQFLIQYYNGEERAKGNILERFSAQQFPDLHSELNLSSLELGDSALYFCASSVAPGLAGGEQYFGPGTRLTVT.